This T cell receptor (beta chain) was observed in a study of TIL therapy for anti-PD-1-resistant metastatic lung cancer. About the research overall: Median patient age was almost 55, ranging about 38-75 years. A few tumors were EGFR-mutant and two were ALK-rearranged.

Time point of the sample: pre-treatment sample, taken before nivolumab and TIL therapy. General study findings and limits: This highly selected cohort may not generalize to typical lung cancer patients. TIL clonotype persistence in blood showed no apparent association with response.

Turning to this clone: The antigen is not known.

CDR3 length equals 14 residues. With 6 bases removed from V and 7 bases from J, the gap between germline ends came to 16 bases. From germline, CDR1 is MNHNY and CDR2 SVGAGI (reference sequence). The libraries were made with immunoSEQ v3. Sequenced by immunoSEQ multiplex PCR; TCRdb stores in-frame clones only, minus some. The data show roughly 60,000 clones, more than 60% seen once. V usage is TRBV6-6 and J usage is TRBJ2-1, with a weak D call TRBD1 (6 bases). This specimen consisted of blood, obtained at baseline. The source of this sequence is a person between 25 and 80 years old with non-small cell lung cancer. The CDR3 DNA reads TGTGCCAGCAGCATACACGAACAGGGAAATGAGCAGTTCTTC. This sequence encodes CASSIHEQGNEQFF.